One TCR beta chain is described in this entry. Its target is not known. This entry comes from a study of graft-versus-host responses after intestinal transplantation. Study details: The recipients all started with anti-thymocyte globulin induction and then took tacrolimus and steroids for 3 to 4 years.

The CDR3 runs to 17 residues. From germline, CDR1 is LGHNA and CDR2 YNFKEQ. Unmatched junction bases numbered 2, after V lost 2 bases and J lost 4 bases. Some clones are missing from TCRdb's copy, which holds only in-frame ones; the method was immunoSEQ multiplex PCR. The table shows roughly 90,000 clones, with around 90% occurring only once. The gene calls are TRBV4-2 and TRBJ2-2; 15 nucleotides line up with TRBD2. This clonotype was obtained from a human donor who was the organ donor for an intestinal transplant. Sample: unstimulated CD4+ T cells sorted from spleen or lymph node cells, taken before transplant. The CDR3 nucleotides read TGTGCCAGCAGCCAACGGACTAGCGGGGGGGTCACCGGGGAGCTGTTTTTT. Translated, it gives CASSQRTSGGVTGELFF.